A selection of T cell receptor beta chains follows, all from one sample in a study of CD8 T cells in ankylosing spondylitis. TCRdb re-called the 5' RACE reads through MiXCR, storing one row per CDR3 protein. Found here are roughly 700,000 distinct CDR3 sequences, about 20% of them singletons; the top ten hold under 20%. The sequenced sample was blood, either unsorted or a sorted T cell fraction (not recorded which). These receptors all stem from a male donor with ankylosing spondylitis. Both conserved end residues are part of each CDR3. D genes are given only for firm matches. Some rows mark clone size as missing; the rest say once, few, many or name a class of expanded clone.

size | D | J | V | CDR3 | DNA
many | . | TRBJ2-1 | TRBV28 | CASSPYRQVYNEQFF | TGTGCCAGCAGTCCGTATAGACAGGTTTACAATGAGCAGTTCTTC
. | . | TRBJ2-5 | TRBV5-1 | CASSPPGGKFGETQYF | TGCGCCAGCAGCCCCCCAGGGGGGAAATTCGGAGAGACCCAGTACTTC
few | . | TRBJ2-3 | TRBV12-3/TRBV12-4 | CASSQQWSYGTDTQYF | TGTGCCAGCAGTCAACAGTGGTCGTATGGCACAGATACGCAGTATTTT
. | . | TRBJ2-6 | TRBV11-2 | CASSFRGKHLSGANVLTF | TGTGCCAGCAGCTTCAGGGGCAAACATCTCTCTGGGGCCAACGTCCTGACTTTC
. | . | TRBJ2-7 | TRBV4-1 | CASSQDSPGTYEQYF | TGCGCCAGCAGCCAAGATTCGCCAGGAACCTACGAGCAGTACTTC
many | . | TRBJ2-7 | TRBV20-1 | CSATPLAEYEQYF | TGCAGTGCTACCCCTCTGGCGGAGTACGAGCAGTACTTC
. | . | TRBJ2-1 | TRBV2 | CASNTRQGKSSYDEQFF | TGTGCCAGCAATACCCGTCAGGGAAAGAGCTCCTACGATGAGCAGTTCTTC
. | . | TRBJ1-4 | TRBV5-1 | CASSLAPTNEKLFF | TGCGCCAGCAGCTTGGCTCCAACTAATGAAAAACTGTTTTTT
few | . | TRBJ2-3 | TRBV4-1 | CASSQGEGGPSTDTQYF | TGCGCCAGCAGCCAAGGTGAGGGCGGACCTTCCACAGATACGCAGTATTTT
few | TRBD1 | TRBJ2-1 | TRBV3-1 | CASSQGGTGYIREQFF | TGTGCCAGCAGCCAAGGTGGGACAGGGTACATTCGTGAGCAGTTCTTC
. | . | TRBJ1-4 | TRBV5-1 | CASSEDEGGIKLFF | TGCGCCAGCAGCGAGGATGAAGGTGGAATAAAACTGTTTTTT